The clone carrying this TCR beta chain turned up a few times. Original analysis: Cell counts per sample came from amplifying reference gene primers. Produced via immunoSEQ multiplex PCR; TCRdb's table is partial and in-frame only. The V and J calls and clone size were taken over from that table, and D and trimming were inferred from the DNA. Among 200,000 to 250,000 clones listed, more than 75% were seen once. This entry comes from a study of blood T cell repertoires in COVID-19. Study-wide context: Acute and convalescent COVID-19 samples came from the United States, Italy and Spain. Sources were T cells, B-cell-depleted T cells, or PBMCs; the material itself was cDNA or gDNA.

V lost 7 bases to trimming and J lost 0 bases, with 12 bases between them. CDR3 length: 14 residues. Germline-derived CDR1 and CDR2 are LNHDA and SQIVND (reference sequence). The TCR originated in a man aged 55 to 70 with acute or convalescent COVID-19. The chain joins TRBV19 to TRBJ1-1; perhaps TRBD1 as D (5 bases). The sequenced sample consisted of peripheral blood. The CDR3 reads CASKKGQVNTEAFF. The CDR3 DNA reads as TGTGCCAGTAAAAAGGGGCAGGTGAACACTGAAGCTTTCTTT.